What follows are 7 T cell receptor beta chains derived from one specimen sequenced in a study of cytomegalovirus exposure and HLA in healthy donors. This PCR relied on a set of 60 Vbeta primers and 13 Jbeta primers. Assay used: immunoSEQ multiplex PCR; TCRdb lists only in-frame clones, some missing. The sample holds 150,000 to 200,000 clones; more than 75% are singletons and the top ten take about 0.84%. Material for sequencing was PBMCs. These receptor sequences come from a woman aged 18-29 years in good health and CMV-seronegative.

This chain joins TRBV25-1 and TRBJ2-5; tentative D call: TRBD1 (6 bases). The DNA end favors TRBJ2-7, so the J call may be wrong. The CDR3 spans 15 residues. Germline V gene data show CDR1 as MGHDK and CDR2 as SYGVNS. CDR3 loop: CASTPSGGASYEQYF. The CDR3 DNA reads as TGTGCCAGCACCCCAAGTGGGGGCGCCTCTTACGAGCAGTACTTC.

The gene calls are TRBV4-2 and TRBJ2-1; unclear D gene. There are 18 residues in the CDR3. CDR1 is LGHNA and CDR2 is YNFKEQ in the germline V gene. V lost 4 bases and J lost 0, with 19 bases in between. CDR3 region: CASSRDTTQASSYNEQFF. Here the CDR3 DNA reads TGTGCCAGCAGCCGCGACACGACCCAGGCGAGCTCCTACAATGAGCAGTTCTTC.

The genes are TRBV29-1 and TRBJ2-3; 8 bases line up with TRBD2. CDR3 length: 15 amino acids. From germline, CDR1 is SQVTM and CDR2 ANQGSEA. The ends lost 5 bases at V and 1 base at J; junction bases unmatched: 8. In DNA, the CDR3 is TGCAGCGTTTGGGAAGCGGGGGCGGGCACAGATACGCAGTATTTT. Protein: CSVWEAGAGTDTQYF.

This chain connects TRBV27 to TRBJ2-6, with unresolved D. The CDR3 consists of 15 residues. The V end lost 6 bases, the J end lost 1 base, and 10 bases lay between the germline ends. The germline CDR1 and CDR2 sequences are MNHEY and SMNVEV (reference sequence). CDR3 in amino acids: CASSPKWSGANVLTF. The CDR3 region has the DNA TGTGCCAGCAGCCCTAAGTGGTCTGGGGCCAACGTCCTGACTTTC.

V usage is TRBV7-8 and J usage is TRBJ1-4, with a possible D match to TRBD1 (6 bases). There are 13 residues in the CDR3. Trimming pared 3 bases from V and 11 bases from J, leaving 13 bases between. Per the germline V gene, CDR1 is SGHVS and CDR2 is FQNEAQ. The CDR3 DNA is TGTGCCAGCAGCTTGGGGGGGCTGGGGAAACTGTTTTTT. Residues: CASSLGGLGKLFF.

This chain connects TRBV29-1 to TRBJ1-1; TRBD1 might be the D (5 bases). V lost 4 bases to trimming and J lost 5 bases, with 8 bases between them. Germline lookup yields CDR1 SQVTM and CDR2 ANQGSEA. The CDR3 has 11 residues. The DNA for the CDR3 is TGCAGCGTTGGGGGGAGGACTGAAGCTTTCTTT. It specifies CSVGGRTEAFF.

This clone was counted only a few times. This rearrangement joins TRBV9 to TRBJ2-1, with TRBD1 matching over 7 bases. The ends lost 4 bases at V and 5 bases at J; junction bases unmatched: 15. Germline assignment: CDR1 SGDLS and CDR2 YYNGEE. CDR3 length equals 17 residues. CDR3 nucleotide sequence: TGTGCCAGCAGCTTCACAGGGGCCCCCCTAAATAACAATGAGCAGTTCTTC. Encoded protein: CASSFTGAPLNNNEQFF.